The 18 T cell receptor beta chains below all came from one sample that was sequenced in a study of blood T cell repertoires in COVID-19. The data were produced by immunoSEQ multiplex PCR, yet TCRdb's version contains in-frame clones alone and is incomplete. The table has fewer than 250,000 clones, approximately 85% seen once. Sequences were obtained from peripheral blood. These receptors were taken from a woman in her sixties or seventies with acute or convalescent COVID-19.

The J gene is TRBJ2-1, the V gene TRBV7-9, with TRBD1 matching 8 bases. Trimming at V came to 5 bases and at J to 2 bases, leaving 8 bases not matched to a gene. This CDR3 has 16 amino acids. Germline V gene sequence: CDR1 SEHNR, CDR2 FQNEAQ (reference sequence). The CDR3 reads CASSPHTGGAYNEQFF. CDR3 DNA sequence: TGTGCCAGCAGCCCTCACACAGGGGGTGCCTACAATGAGCAGTTCTTC. Drawing the rest from reference TRBV7-9 and TRBJ2-1, the complete variable domain is DTGVSQNPRHKITKRGQNVTFRCDPISEHNRLYWYRQTLGQGPEFLTYFQNEAQLEKSRLLSDRFSAERPKGSFSTLEIQRTEQGDSAMYLCASSPHTGGAYNEQFFGPGTRLTVL.

The chain carries TRBV7-2 and TRBJ1-1; D unresolved. The V end was cut by 4 bases, the J end by 1 base, with 22 bases between. The CDR3 has 18 residues. CDR1 is SGHTA and CDR2 is FQGNSA in the germline V gene. The CDR3 DNA is TGTGCCAGCAGCTCTTACCCGGCGCTTCAGGTTCGGAACACTGAAGCTTTCTTT. Translation: CASSSYPALQVRNTEAFF.

The chain uses TRBV5-1 and TRBJ1-3; 7 bases agree with TRBD1. J gave up 4 bases and V 2 bases, and 9 bases lay outside the gene matches. CDR3 length equals 16 residues. Germline-derived CDR1 and CDR2 are SGHRS and YFSETQ. CDR3 region: CASSFGQAAGGNTIYF. The CDR3 DNA sequence: TGCGCCAGCAGCTTCGGACAGGCTGCAGGGGGAAACACCATATATTTT.

The rearrangement links TRBV9 to TRBJ1-1, with 8 positions matching TRBD1. There are 16 residues in the CDR3. The ends lost 4 bases at V and 1 base at J; junction bases unmatched: 9. Germline V gene lookup returns CDR1 SGDLS and CDR2 YYNGEE. CDR3 amino acids: CASSSQTGATNTEAFF. In DNA form, the CDR3 reads TGTGCCAGCAGCTCCCAGACAGGGGCTACGAACACTGAAGCTTTCTTT.

V usage is TRBV7-8 and J usage is TRBJ1-3, with unresolved D. V was shortened by 5 bases and J by 0 bases, with 14 bases between the two germline ends. Germline CDR1 reads SGHVS; CDR2 reads FQNEAQ. The CDR3 is 16 amino acids. CDR3 bases: TGTGCCAGCAGCGAACAAATGCAGGTCTCTGGAAACACCATATATTTT. Translating gives CASSEQMQVSGNTIYF. Drawing the rest from reference TRBV7-8 and TRBJ1-3, the complete variable domain is GAGVSQSPRYKVAKRGQDVALRCDPISGHVSLFWYQQALGQGPEFLTYFQNEAQLDKSGLPSDRFFAERPEGSVSTLKIQRTQQEDSAVYLCASSEQMQVSGNTIYFGEGSWLTVV.

J is TRBJ1-2 and V is TRBV5-1; weak D call: TRBD1 (6 bases). Germline V gene data show CDR1 as SGHRS and CDR2 as YFSETQ. V dropped 4 bases and J dropped 8 bases, with 24 bases sitting between them. The CDR3 extends over 16 amino acids. The CDR3, as DNA: TGCGCCAGCAGCCGAGGTCCCCCACAGGGTTTGGGAGGCTACACCTTC. Its protein is CASSRGPPQGLGGYTF.

This clone was picked up a small number of times. V and J are TRBV19 and TRBJ1-2; tentative D call: TRBD1 (6 bases). This CDR3 is 16 amino acids long. The ends were cut back, 7 bases at V and 4 bases at J, with 22 bases in the middle. In germline, CDR1 is LNHDA, CDR2 SQIVND (reference sequence). The CDR3 sequence: CASTENRDTQPYGYTF. The CDR3 DNA sequence: TGTGCCAGTACCGAGAACCGGGACACTCAGCCCTATGGCTACACCTTC.

V usage is TRBV7-9 and J usage is TRBJ1-2; 9 nucleotides match TRBD1. This CDR3 contains 16 residues. V lost 2 bases, J lost 7 bases, and 11 bases stayed unmatched. Per the germline V gene, CDR1 is SEHNR and CDR2 is FQNEAQ (reference sequence). The CDR3 protein is CASSLSGTGRIGGYTF. The CDR3 DNA is TGTGCCAGCAGCTTATCGGGGACAGGGCGGATTGGTGGCTACACCTTC.

The chain has TRBV6-1 and TRBJ1-2; 7 bases fit TRBD1. Per germline, CDR1 MNHNS and CDR2 SASEGT. This CDR3 region has 15 residues. With V trimmed by 0 bases and J by 4 bases, 5 bases remained unmatched. The CDR3 region has the DNA TGTGCCAGCAGTGAAGCAAGCAGGGGGATCTATGGCTACACCTTC. It yields the protein CASSEASRGIYGYTF.

The J gene is TRBJ1-1, the V gene TRBV6-2 or TRBV6-3; TRBD1 is a possible D gene (5 bases). CDR1 and CDR2 (germline): MNHEY, SVGEGT. V gave up 4 bases and J gave up 0 bases, with 9 bases separating them. The CDR3 sequence is 14 residues long. This CDR3 is CASSSDNMNTEAFF. In DNA, the CDR3 is TGTGCCAGCAGTTCGGACAACATGAACACTGAAGCTTTCTTT.

This clone was seen a single time. This sequence joins TRBV6-5 and TRBJ1-2; 7 nucleotides match TRBD1. Germline V gene lookup returns CDR1 MNHEY and CDR2 SVGAGI. This CDR3 contains 15 residues. The J segment lost 0 bases and the V segment lost 2 bases, leaving 3 bases of the junction unmatched. The CDR3 is CASSYPGQANYGYTF. CDR3 nucleotides: TGTGCCAGCAGTTACCCCGGACAGGCTAACTATGGCTACACCTTC.

The V gene is TRBV10-3, the J gene TRBJ1-2, with 9 bases fitting TRBD1. V trimming: 4 bases; J trimming: 8 bases; junction bases outside the gene matches: 14. Germline CDR1 ENHRY, CDR2 SYGVKD. This CDR3 contains 16 residues. The CDR3 DNA follows: TGTGCCATCAGTGTAGGAACTGCGAGGACAGGGGTCGGCTACACCTTC. Translation gives CAISVGTARTGVGYTF.

The V gene is TRBV27, the J gene TRBJ2-1, with 11 bases lining up with TRBD2. V lost 6 bases to trimming and J lost 6 bases; unmatched junction nucleotides: 7. Germline V lookup: CDR1 MNHEY, CDR2 SMNVEV (reference sequence). The CDR3 length is 15 residues. CDR3 sequence reads: CASRALAGGLNEQFF. The CDR3, as DNA: TGTGCCAGCAGAGCCCTAGCGGGGGGTCTCAATGAGCAGTTCTTC.

This sequence joins TRBV7-2 and TRBJ2-3; D is undetermined. Germline CDR1 is SGHTA and CDR2 is FQGNSA. V lost 5 bases and J 3 bases, leaving 6 bases between the germline ends. The CDR3 runs to 12 residues. As DNA, the CDR3 is TGTGCCAGCAGCCCAACTACAGATACGCAGTATTTT. Encoded protein: CASSPTTDTQYF.

This chain connects TRBV9 to TRBJ1-2; perhaps TRBD1 as D (5 bases). This CDR3 is built from 15 residues. Germline V gene sequence: CDR1 SGDLS, CDR2 YYNGEE. The V end was cut by 4 bases, the J end by 5 bases, with 18 bases between. CDR3 loop: CASSPRGGDPYGYTF. DNA for the CDR3: TGTGCCAGCAGCCCTCGGGGGGGGGACCCTTATGGCTACACCTTC.

The CDR3 is CASSYGGNNQPQHF. CDR3 in DNA: TGTGCCAGCAGTTACGGGGGGAACAATCAGCCCCAGCATTTT. The chain uses TRBV6-5 and TRBJ1-5; TRBD1 might be the D (5 bases). The V end was cut by 2 bases, the J end by 3 bases, with 8 bases between. This CDR3 region has 14 residues. CDR1 and CDR2 from the germline V gene are MNHEY and SVGAGI.

This chain joins TRBV14 and TRBJ2-1; possibly TRBD2 for D (5 bases). The germline V gene encodes CDR1 SGHDN and CDR2 FVKESK. The CDR3 runs to 16 residues. The ends were cut back, 3 bases at V and 0 bases at J, with 12 bases in the middle. The CDR3 DNA reads TGTGCCAGCAGCCAGTGGCCGGGGAACTCCTACAATGAGCAGTTCTTC. As protein: CASSQWPGNSYNEQFF.

V gene TRBV7-8 combines with J gene TRBJ1-1; D gene ambiguous. Germline V gene data show CDR1 as SGHVS and CDR2 as FQNEAQ. The CDR3 consists of 12 residues. V lost 8 bases and J 5 bases, leaving 12 bases between the germline ends. The CDR3 DNA is TGTGCCAGCGGGCAGGTGCATACTGAAGCTTTCTTT. As protein: CASGQVHTEAFF.